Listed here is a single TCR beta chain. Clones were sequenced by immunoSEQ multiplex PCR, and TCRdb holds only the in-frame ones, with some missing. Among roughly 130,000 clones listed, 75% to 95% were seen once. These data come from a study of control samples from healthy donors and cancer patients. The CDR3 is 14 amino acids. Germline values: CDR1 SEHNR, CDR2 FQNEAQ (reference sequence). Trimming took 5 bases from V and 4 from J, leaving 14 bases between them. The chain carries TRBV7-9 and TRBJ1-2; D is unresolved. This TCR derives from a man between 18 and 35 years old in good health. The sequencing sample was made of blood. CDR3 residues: CASSPSAGGYGYTF. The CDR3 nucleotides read TGTGCCAGCAGCCCAAGTGCGGGAGGCTATGGCTACACCTTC.